This TCR beta chain stems from a study of blood T cell repertoires in COVID-19. Study at large: Nucleic acid was either cDNA or gDNA, and it came from T cells, B-cell-depleted T cells, or PBMCs.

Measured with immunoSEQ multiplex PCR; TCRdb has only the in-frame clones, and not every one. The sample yields around 37,000 clones, about 88% seen once. Germline CDR1 and CDR2: SGHVS and FQNEAQ. Trimming cost V 1 base and J 1 base, with 7 bases left between them. This CDR3 is 14 amino acids long. A few counts support this clone. The source of this sequence is a human donor in a cohort sampled during active COVID-19. Sequencing input: peripheral blood. The rearrangement joins TRBV7-8 to TRBJ1-1; no firm D call. The CDR3 protein is CASSLGYTNTEAFF. The CDR3 DNA is TGTGCCAGCAGCTTAGGGTACACGAACACTGAAGCTTTCTTT.